This T cell receptor beta chain was documented in a study of CD8 T cells in Susac syndrome. Losses at the gene ends were 5 bases for V and 2 bases for J; bases not matched to a gene: 9. The CDR3 runs 18 residues. Germline lookup yields CDR1 MNHEY and CDR2 SMNVEV (reference sequence). RNA, at 0.5 to 1 ug, was reverse transcribed with random hexamers. TCRdb re-called the immunoSEQ multiplex PCR reads with MiXCR, one entry per CDR3 protein. The data hold approximately 180,000 distinct CDR3 sequences, with approximately 96% observed a single time. The multiple sclerosis control group was made up of treatment-naive patients with stable or active relapsing-remitting disease.

The sequenced sample was CD4+ T cells from PBMCs. The TCR sequence derives from a human donor with multiple sclerosis. The chain links TRBV27 to TRBJ2-6, with TRBD1 identical over 10 bases. This CDR3 reads CASSLLGQGRAGANVLTF. The CDR3 DNA sequence: TGTGCCAGCAGTCTCCTGGGACAGGGGAGAGCTGGGGCCAACGTCCTGACTTTC.